The 25 T cell receptor beta chains in this list originate from one sample, sequenced in a study of blood T cell repertoires in COVID-19 (dated by TCRdb to the early 2020s). The library came from the immunoSEQ multiplex PCR assay. TCRdb mirrors the immuneACCESS table, restricted to in-frame sequences. Some clones are absent from its copies; in checked studies, under half trace to an unresolved V gene, and the reason for the others is unknown. The sample includes 650,000 to 800,000 clones, with 70% to 90% observed a single time. The ten most abundant clones make up under 0.3% of the sample. Sequencing was performed on peripheral blood. Source of these receptors: a woman under 30 with acute or convalescent COVID-19.

In this sample, this clone turned up a few times. This sequence joins TRBV6-5 and TRBJ2-6, with TRBD1 matching over 9 bases. Germline CDR1 MNHEY, CDR2 SVGAGI. The CDR3 is made up of 15 amino acids. V lost 8 bases and J lost 0; bases outside the gene matches: 2. The CDR3 nucleotides read TGTGCCAGCGTGACAGGGGGCTCTGGGGCCAACGTCCTGACTTTC. Protein: CASVTGGSGANVLTF.

The rearrangement joins TRBV7-6 to TRBJ1-3, with D possibly matching TRBD1 (5 bases). The germline V and J ends were trimmed by 5 bases and 0 bases, with 14 bases remaining between them. This CDR3 has 16 residues. In germline, CDR1 is SGHVS, CDR2 FNYEAQ. CDR3 residues: CASSRFDSASGNTIYF. CDR3 in DNA: TGTGCCAGCAGCCGATTCGACAGCGCCTCTGGAAACACCATATATTTT.

This clone has a handful of counts. The rearrangement links TRBV21-1 to TRBJ1-1; the tabulated D call, TRBD1, remains unverified against the DNA. TRBV21-1 is described as a pseudogene. The CDR3 consists of 19 residues. The CDR3 protein is CASSKNGRDRVGLNTEAFF. CDR3 DNA sequence: TGTGCCAGCAGCAAAAACGGCCGGGACAGGGTGGGGTTGAACACTGAAGCTTTCTTT.

The V call is TRBV27, the J call TRBJ1-1, with D perhaps matching TRBD1 (6 bases). Per germline, CDR1 MNHEY and CDR2 SMNVEV (reference sequence). The CDR3 consists of 15 residues. V lost 0 bases and J 1 base, leaving 9 bases between the germline ends. Here the CDR3 DNA reads TGTGCCAGCAGTTTATCGACAGGCAGGAACACTGAAGCTTTCTTT. Residues: CASSLSTGRNTEAFF.

The chain joins TRBV13 to TRBJ1-4, with TRBD1 as a possible D gene (6 bases). The germline CDR1 and CDR2 sequences are PRHDT and FYEKMQ (reference sequence). The germline V and J ends were trimmed by 5 bases and 3 bases, with 10 bases remaining between them. The CDR3 length is 14 residues. The CDR3 sequence is CASSQQGANEKLFF. Written as DNA, the CDR3 is TGTGCCAGCAGCCAACAGGGCGCTAATGAAAAACTGTTTTTT.

The chain couples TRBV27 to TRBJ1-1; no clear D gene. The CDR3 consists of 14 residues. Germline values: CDR1 MNHEY, CDR2 SMNVEV (reference sequence). Trimming cost V 8 bases and J 3 bases, with 16 bases left between them. The CDR3 DNA reads TGTGCCAGCTCCGAATTGTGGGCCGACACTGAAGCTTTCTTT. It yields the protein CASSELWADTEAFF.

CDR3 sequence: CASSQASGGYQETQYF. CDR3 nucleotide sequence: TGCGCCAGCAGCCAAGCTAGCGGGGGTTACCAAGAGACCCAGTACTTC. The chain joins TRBV4-1 to TRBJ2-5; 10 nucleotides agree with TRBD2. Germline V gene data show CDR1 as MGHRA and CDR2 as YSYEKL. With V trimmed by 1 base and J by 0 bases, 2 bases remained unmatched. This CDR3 contains 16 residues.

V gene TRBV7-9 combines with J gene TRBJ1-2, with TRBD1 as a possible D gene (6 bases). This CDR3 is 12 amino acids long. V gave up 5 bases and J gave up 9 bases, with 13 bases separating them. CDR1 SEHNR and CDR2 FQNEAQ come from the germline V gene (reference sequence). The CDR3 nucleotides are TGTGCCAGCAGCGCGTCGGACAGACGCTACACCTTC. It translates to CASSASDRRYTF. The full variable domain, in which reference TRBV7-9 and TRBJ1-2 provide the parts outside the CDR3, is DTGVSQNPRHKITKRGQNVTFRCDPISEHNRLYWYRQTLGQGPEFLTYFQNEAQLEKSRLLSDRFSAERPKGSFSTLEIQRTEQGDSAMYLCASSASDRRYTFGSGTRLTVV.

The V call is TRBV2, the J call TRBJ1-3; D is uncertain. From germline, CDR1 is SNHLY and CDR2 FYNNEI. Between the trimmed V and J ends, which lost 6 bases and 2 bases, there was a span of 11 bases. CDR3 length: 14 amino acids. CDR3 protein: CASRREPTGNTIYF. In DNA form, the CDR3 reads TGTGCCAGCAGGCGGGAGCCCACTGGAAACACCATATATTTT.

The rearrangement uses TRBV19 and TRBJ1-2; 7 nucleotides match TRBD1. Germline V lookup: CDR1 LNHDA, CDR2 SQIVND (reference sequence). The CDR3 has 15 amino acids. Trimming at V came to 1 base and at J to 2 bases, leaving 4 bases not matched to a gene. The chain's CDR3 is CASSIAAGQNYGYTF. CDR3 DNA: TGTGCCAGTAGTATAGCGGCGGGACAGAACTATGGCTACACCTTC.

This clone was seen more than once but under ten times. The genes are TRBV30 and TRBJ1-2, with D hard to call. This CDR3 region has 14 residues. Germline CDR1 and CDR2: GTSNPN and SVGIG (reference sequence). The V gene lost 0 bases and the J gene lost 5 bases, with 13 bases spanning the gap. CDR3 residues: CAWSVPQNRYGYTF. The CDR3 DNA is TGTGCCTGGAGTGTCCCACAGAACCGTTATGGCTACACCTTC.

The genes are TRBV6-4 and TRBJ1-5, with D possibly matching TRBD1 (5 bases). Germline-derived CDR1 and CDR2 are MRHNA and SNTAGT. The CDR3 sequence is 17 residues long. V lost 7 bases and J lost 2, with 21 bases in between. The DNA for the CDR3 is TGTGCCAGCACCGTGGCGGGGCAGTCGGAGGGCAATCAGCCCCAGCATTTT. Encoded protein: CASTVAGQSEGNQPQHF.

The rearrangement joins TRBV3-1 (or the pseudogene TRBV3-2) to TRBJ1-4, with 9 bases lining up with TRBD1. The J segment lost 2 bases and the V segment lost 6 bases, leaving 13 bases of the junction unmatched. The CDR3 runs 18 residues. Germline CDR1 is LGHDT and CDR2 is YNNKEL (reference sequence). In nucleotides, the CDR3 is TGTGCCAGCAGTTATCTAGGGACAGGGCAAGGGACTAATGAAAAACTGTTTTTT. Protein sequence: CASSYLGTGQGTNEKLFF.

The chain has TRBV18 and TRBJ2-5; 7 bases are a match to TRBD1. The CDR3 runs to 14 residues. Germline assignment: CDR1 KGHSH and CDR2 LQKENI. After removal of 2 bases from V and 3 bases from J, the junction contained 3 bases not matched to a gene. CDR3 loop: CASSPTGVEETQYF. The CDR3 DNA reads as TGTGCCAGCTCACCAACAGGGGTGGAAGAGACCCAGTACTTC.

The chain couples TRBV5-1 to TRBJ1-2; D possibly corresponds to TRBD1 (5 bases). V lost 4 bases, J lost 3 bases, and 16 bases lay in between. Per germline, CDR1 SGHRS and CDR2 YFSETQ. The CDR3 is 15 amino acids. The CDR3 is CASSQETDVYYGYTF. The DNA of the CDR3 is TGCGCCAGCAGCCAGGAGACAGATGTCTACTATGGCTACACCTTC.

The V gene is TRBV6-5, the J gene TRBJ1-1, with D maybe TRBD1 (5 bases). CDR1 is MNHEY, CDR2 SVGAGI, per germline. CDR3 length: 14 amino acids. V lost 4 bases and J lost 4, with 13 bases in between. CDR3 sequence: CASSFIGGSTEAFF. DNA of the CDR3: TGTGCCAGCAGTTTCATCGGGGGAAGCACTGAAGCTTTCTTT.

The chain is built from TRBV7-2 and TRBJ2-3; 15 bases fit TRBD2. Germline V gene lookup returns CDR1 SGHTA and CDR2 FQGNSA. This CDR3 spans 16 amino acids. V trimming: 0 bases; J trimming: 11 bases; junction bases outside the gene matches: 6. The CDR3 loop reads CASSLAPGLAGGLQYF. For the CDR3, the DNA is TGTGCCAGCAGCTTAGCGCCGGGACTAGCGGGGGGCTTGCAGTATTTT.

The chain employs TRBV7-9 and TRBJ2-1; 8 bases agree with TRBD1. The germline V gene encodes CDR1 SEHNR and CDR2 FQNEAQ (reference sequence). The V gene end was trimmed by 3 bases and the J gene end by 1 base; junction bases not matched to a gene: 8. The CDR3 length is 17 residues. CDR3 bases: TGTGCCAGCAGCTTTTATAGGACAGGGTTTTCCTACAATGAGCAGTTCTTC. Protein: CASSFYRTGFSYNEQFF.

This clone was seen a few times. The chain links TRBV11-2 to TRBJ1-2; perhaps TRBD1 as D (5 bases). V dropped 3 bases and J dropped 4 bases, with 18 bases sitting between them. This CDR3 is built from 16 residues. Germline V lookup: CDR1 SGHAT, CDR2 FQNNGV. The CDR3 loop is CASSFHRGRGGYGYTF. CDR3 nucleotides: TGTGCCAGCAGCTTCCATAGGGGTCGGGGGGGCTATGGCTACACCTTC. The complete variable domain, with remaining parts taken from reference TRBV11-2 and TRBJ1-2, reads EAGVAQSPRYKIIEKRQSVAFWCNPISGHATLYWYQQILGQGPKLLIQFQNNGVVDDSQLPKDRFSAERLKGVDSTLKIQPAKLEDSAVYLCASSFHRGRGGYGYTFGSGTRLTVV.

The chain uses TRBV30 and TRBJ1-6; TRBD1 is a possible D gene (6 bases). Deletions cut 8 bases from V and 0 bases from J, with 14 bases between. CDR3 length: 15 residues. Germline CDR1 and CDR2: GTSNPN and SVGIG (reference sequence). The CDR3 DNA reads TGTGCCGGAAAAGGACAGAGCTCCTATAATTCACCCCTCCACTTT. Translated, it gives CAGKGQSSYNSPLHF.

The chain has TRBV19 and TRBJ1-5; a possible D gene is TRBD1 (5 bases). Per the germline V gene, CDR1 is LNHDA and CDR2 is SQIVND (reference sequence). The V end lost 6 bases, the J end lost 3 bases, and 21 bases lay between the germline ends. The CDR3 sequence is 17 residues long. CDR3 in amino acids: CASRGGFFGTINQPQHF. The DNA for the CDR3 is TGTGCCAGTAGGGGGGGTTTCTTCGGGACGATCAATCAGCCCCAGCATTTT.

The rearrangement links TRBV27 to TRBJ1-4; no reliable D call. The germline V and J ends were trimmed by 2 bases and 8 bases, with 9 bases remaining between them. This CDR3 comprises 13 residues. Per the germline V gene, CDR1 is MNHEY and CDR2 is SMNVEV (reference sequence). The CDR3 DNA follows: TGTGCCAGCAGTTTACGGGGTCGGGAAAAACTGTTTTTT. Translating it yields CASSLRGREKLFF.

The chain combines TRBV9 with TRBJ2-3; 7 bases map to TRBD1. The trim removed 6 bases at V and 2 bases at J, leaving 6 bases unmatched. This CDR3 is 14 amino acids long. Germline V lookup: CDR1 SGDLS, CDR2 YYNGEE. CDR3 sequence reads: CASNLQGTTDTQYF. CDR3 DNA sequence: TGTGCCAGCAACCTACAGGGGACCACAGATACGCAGTATTTT.

The V gene is TRBV5-1, the J gene TRBJ2-1; D remains ambiguous. Trimming took 4 bases from V and 4 from J, leaving 6 bases between them. The CDR3 runs to 12 residues. Per germline, CDR1 SGHRS and CDR2 YFSETQ. This CDR3 reads CASSRAYNEQFF. As DNA, the CDR3 is TGCGCCAGCAGCCGAGCTTACAATGAGCAGTTCTTC. The entire variable domain, with the rest obtained from reference TRBV5-1 and TRBJ2-1, is as follows: KAGVTQTPRYLIKTRGQQVTLSCSPISGHRSVSWYQQTPGQGLQFLFEYFSETQRNKGNFPGRFSGRQFSNSRSEMNVSTLELGDSALYLCASSRAYNEQFFGPGTRLTVL.

V is TRBV7-9 and J is TRBJ1-5; TRBD1 might be the D (5 bases). With 1 base removed from V and 11 bases from J, the gap between germline ends came to 12 bases. This CDR3 is 13 amino acids long. Germline V gene lookup returns CDR1 SEHNR and CDR2 FQNEAQ (reference sequence). The CDR3 spells CASSLDGGTSQHF. CDR3 nucleotide sequence: TGTGCCAGCAGCTTAGACGGGGGGACGTCCCAGCATTTT.